The sequence of this T cell receptor (beta chain) was determined in a study of CD8+ T cells in alopecia areata. For the study at large: Treated patients were given oral tofacitinib, which was dosed at 5 to 10 mg twice daily.

The CDR3 is 16 amino acids. Germline V gene data show CDR1 as SGDLS and CDR2 as YYNGEE. V gave up 0 bases and J gave up 1 base, with 12 bases separating them. RNA extraction and reverse transcription yielded cDNA as sequencing template. Sequencing was performed with immunoSEQ multiplex PCR; in TCRdb, only in-frame clones are kept and a portion is missing. The table lists under 150,000 clones, roughly 56% of them singletons. Study findings and constraints: In scalp samples, resident alphabeta T cells of normal skin are also sequenced.

As to treatment: oral pan-JAK inhibitor, 5-10 mg twice daily. This clone has a handful of counts. Antigen: not known. The sequence was collected from a human donor with alopecia areata. The V call is TRBV9, the J call TRBJ2-3; perhaps TRBD2 as D (7 bases). The sequencing here drew on CD4+ T cells sorted from blood, taken at week 24, from a patient treated with tofacitinib. CDR3 region: CASSVGGGGGTDTQYF. The CDR3 DNA reads as TGTGCCAGCAGCGTAGGTGGCGGGGGCGGCACAGATACGCAGTATTTT.